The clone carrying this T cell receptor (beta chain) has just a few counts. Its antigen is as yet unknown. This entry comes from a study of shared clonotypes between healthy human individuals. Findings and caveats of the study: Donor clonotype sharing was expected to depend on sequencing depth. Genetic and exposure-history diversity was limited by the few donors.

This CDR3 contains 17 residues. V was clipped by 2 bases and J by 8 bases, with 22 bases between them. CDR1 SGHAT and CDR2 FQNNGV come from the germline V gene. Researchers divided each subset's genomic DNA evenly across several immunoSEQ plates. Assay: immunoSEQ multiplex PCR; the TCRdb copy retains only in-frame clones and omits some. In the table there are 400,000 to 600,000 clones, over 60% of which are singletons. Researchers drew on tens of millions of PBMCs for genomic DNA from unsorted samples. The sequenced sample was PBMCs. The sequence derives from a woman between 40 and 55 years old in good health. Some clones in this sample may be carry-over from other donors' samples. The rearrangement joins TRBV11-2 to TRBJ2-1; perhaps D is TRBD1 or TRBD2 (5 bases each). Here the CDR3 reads CASSLYGGESSGDEQFF. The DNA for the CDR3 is TGTGCCAGCAGCTTATATGGGGGAGAATCTAGTGGGGATGAGCAGTTCTTC.